This T cell receptor beta chain is from a study of blood T cell repertoires in COVID-19. Original data processing: Amplification from reference gene primers served as the basis for estimated nucleated cell counts. Method: immunoSEQ multiplex PCR; TCRdb's copy keeps in-frame clones and lacks some. V and J calls and clone size come straight from that table; D and trimming were deduced from the DNA. This table has around 200,000 clones, around 87% appearing once. Germline V gene data show CDR1 as SEHNR and CDR2 as FQNEAQ (reference sequence). The CDR3 runs 15 residues. Deletions cut 1 base from V and 2 bases from J, with 8 bases between.

The sequencing input was peripheral blood. The chain couples TRBV7-9 to TRBJ1-4; D may be TRBD1 (6 bases). This sequence was found in an elderly woman in a cohort sampled during active or convalescent COVID-19. Here the CDR3 reads CASSLVQGTNEKLFF. The DNA of the CDR3 is TGTGCCAGCAGCTTAGTACAGGGTACTAATGAAAAACTGTTTTTT.